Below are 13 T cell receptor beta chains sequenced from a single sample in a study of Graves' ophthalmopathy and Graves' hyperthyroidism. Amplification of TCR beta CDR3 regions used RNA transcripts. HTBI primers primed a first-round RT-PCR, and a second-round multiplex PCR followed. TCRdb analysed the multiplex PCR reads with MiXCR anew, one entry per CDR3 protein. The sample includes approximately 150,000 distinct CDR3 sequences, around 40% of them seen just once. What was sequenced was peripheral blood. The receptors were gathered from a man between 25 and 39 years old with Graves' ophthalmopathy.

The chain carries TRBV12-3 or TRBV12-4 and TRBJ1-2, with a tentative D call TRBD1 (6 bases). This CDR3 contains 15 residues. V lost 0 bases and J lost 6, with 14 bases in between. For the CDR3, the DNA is TGTGCCAGCAGTTTAGCCCCAGGGGATGCGGATGGCTACACCTTC. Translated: CASSLAPGDADGYTF.

CDR3: CSASSVALGTGVEQYF. In DNA, the CDR3 is TGCAGTGCTAGTAGCGTAGCGTTGGGGACAGGGGTCGAGCAGTACTTC. V and J are TRBV20-1 and TRBJ2-7; 10 bases are a match to TRBD1. Germline values: CDR1 DFQATT, CDR2 SNEGSKA (reference sequence). This CDR3 is built from 16 residues. After removal of 3 bases from V and 6 bases from J, the junction contained 14 bases not matched to a gene.

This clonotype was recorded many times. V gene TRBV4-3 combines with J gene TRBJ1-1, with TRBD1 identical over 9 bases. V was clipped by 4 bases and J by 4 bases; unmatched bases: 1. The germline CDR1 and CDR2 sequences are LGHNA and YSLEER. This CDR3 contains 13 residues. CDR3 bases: TGCGCCAGCAGCCGGGACAGGGTCACTGAAGCTTTCTTT. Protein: CASSRDRVTEAFF.

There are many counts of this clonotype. Here the CDR3 DNA reads TGTGCCAGCACCACATATGGGGGTGGGGGTAGCGACGAGCAGTACTTC. It specifies CASTTYGGGGSDEQYF. The rearrangement joins TRBV12-3 or TRBV12-4 to TRBJ2-7; possibly TRBD1 or TRBD2 for D (5 bases each). This CDR3 has 16 residues. Between the trimmed V and J ends, which lost 7 bases and 5 bases, there was a span of 24 bases.

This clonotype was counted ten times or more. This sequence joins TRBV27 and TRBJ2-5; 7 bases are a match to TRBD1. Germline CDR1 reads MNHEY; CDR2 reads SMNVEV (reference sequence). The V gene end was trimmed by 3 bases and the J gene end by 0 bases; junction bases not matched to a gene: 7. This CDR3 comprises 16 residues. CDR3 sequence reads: CASSFRGLVYQETQYF. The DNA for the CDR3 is TGTGCCAGCAGTTTTAGGGGGCTTGTGTACCAAGAGACCCAGTACTTC.

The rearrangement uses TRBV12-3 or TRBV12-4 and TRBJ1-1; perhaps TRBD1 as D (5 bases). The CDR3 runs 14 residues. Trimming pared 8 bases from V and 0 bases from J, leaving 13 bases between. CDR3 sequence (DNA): TGTGCCAGCGGCCAGGGTTTCGTGAACACTGAAGCTTTCTTT. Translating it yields CASGQGFVNTEAFF.

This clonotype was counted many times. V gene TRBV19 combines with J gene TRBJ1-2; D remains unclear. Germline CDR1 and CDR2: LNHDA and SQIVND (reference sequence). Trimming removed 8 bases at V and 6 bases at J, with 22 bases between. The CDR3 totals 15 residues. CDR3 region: CASSFPYDQVNGYTF. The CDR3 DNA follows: TGTGCCAGTTCCTTCCCCTACGACCAGGTGAATGGCTACACCTTC. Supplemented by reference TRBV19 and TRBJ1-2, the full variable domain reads DGGITQSPKYLFRKEGQNVTLSCEQNLNHDAMYWYRQDPGQGLRLIYYSQIVNDFQKGDIAEGYSVSREKKESFPLTVTSAQKNPTAFYLCASSFPYDQVNGYTFGSGTRLTVV.

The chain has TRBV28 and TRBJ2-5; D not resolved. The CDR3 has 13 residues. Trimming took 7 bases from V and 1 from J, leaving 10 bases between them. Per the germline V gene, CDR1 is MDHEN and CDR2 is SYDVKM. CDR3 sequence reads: CASKQRSQETQYF. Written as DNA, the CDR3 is TGTGCCAGCAAACAACGGAGCCAAGAGACCCAGTACTTC. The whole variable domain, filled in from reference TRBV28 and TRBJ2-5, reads DVKVTQSSRYLVKRTGEKVFLECVQDMDHENMFWYRQDPGLGLRLIYFSYDVKMKEKGDIPEGYSVSREKKERFSLILESASTNQTSMYLCASKQRSQETQYFGPGTRLLVL.

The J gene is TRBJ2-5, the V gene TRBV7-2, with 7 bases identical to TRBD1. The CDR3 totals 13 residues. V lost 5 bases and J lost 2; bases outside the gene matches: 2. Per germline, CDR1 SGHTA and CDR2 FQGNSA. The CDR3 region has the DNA TGTGCCAGCAGCAAGGGACAGCAAGAGACCCAGTACTTC. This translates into CASSKGQQETQYF.

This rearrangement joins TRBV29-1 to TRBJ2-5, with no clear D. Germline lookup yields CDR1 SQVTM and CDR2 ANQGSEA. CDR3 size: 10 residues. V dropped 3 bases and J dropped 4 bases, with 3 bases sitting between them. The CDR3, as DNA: TGCAGCGTTGAGATAGAGACCCAGTACTTC. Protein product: CSVEIETQYF.

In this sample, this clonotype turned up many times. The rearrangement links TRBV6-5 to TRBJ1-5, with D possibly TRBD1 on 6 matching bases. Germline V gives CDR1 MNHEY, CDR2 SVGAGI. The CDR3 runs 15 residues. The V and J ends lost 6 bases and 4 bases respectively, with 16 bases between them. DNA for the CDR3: TGTGCCAGCAGAGCAGGGGCGAATGGAAATCAGCCCCAGCATTTT. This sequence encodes CASRAGANGNQPQHF.

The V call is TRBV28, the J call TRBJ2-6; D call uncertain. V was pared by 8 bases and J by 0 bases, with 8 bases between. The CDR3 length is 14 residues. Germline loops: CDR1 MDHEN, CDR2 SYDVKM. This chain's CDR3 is CASSRISGANVLTF. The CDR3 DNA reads TGTGCCAGCTCGAGGATCTCTGGGGCCAACGTCCTGACTTTC.

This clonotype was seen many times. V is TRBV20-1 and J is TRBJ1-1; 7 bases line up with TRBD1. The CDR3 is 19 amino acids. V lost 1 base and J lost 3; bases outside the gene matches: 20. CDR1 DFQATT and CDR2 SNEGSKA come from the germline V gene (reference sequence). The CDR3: CSARAYRTGQKGWDTEAFF. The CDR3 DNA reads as TGCAGTGCTAGAGCTTACAGGACAGGTCAAAAAGGATGGGACACTGAAGCTTTCTTT.